The text below deals with one T cell receptor (beta chain). TCRdb's copy holds only in-frame clones and misses some; the assay was immunoSEQ multiplex PCR. Of approximately 100,000 clones in the sample, about nine tenths were seen once. Patients with autoimmune history or systemic immunosuppression were excluded. This sample is drawn from a study of OX40 agonist ivuxolimab in advanced cancers. This CDR3 contains 16 residues. Per the germline V gene, CDR1 is MNHEY and CDR2 is SMNVEV (reference sequence). The V call is TRBV27, the J call TRBJ2-5; 7 nucleotides line up with TRBD1. The assigned J gene may be wrong: the sequence end matches TRBJ2-7 better. Sequences were derived from CD4+ or CD8+ T cells sorted from blood, sampled in a trial of the OX40 agonist ivuxolimab. The receptor was derived from an adult with an advanced solid tumor such as melanoma, head and neck, liver or kidney cancer. CDR3 amino acids: CASSFSPSKQGSEQYF. The DNA of the CDR3 is TGTGCCAGCAGTTTTTCCCCATCAAAACAGGGGTCCGAGCAGTACTTC.